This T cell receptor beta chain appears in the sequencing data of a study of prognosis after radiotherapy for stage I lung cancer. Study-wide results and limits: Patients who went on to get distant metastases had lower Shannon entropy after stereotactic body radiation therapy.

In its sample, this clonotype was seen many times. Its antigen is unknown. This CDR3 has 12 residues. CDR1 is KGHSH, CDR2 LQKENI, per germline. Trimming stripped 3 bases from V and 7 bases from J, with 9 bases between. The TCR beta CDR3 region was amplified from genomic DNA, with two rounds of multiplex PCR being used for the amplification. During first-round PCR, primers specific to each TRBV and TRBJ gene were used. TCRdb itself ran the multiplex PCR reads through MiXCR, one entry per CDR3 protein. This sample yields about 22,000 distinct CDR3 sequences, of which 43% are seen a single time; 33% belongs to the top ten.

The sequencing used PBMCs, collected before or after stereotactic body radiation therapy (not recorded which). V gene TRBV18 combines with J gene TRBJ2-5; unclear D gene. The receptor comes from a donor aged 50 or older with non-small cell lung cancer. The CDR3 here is CASSPPGLTQYF. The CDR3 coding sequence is TGTGCCAGCTCACCCCCCGGGTTGACCCAGTACTTC. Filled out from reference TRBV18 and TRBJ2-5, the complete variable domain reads NAGVMQNPRHLVRRRGQEARLRCSPMKGHSHVYWYRQLPEEGLKFMVYLQKENIIDESGMPKERFSAEFPKEGPSILRIQQVVRGDSAAYFCASSPPGLTQYFGPGTRLLVL.